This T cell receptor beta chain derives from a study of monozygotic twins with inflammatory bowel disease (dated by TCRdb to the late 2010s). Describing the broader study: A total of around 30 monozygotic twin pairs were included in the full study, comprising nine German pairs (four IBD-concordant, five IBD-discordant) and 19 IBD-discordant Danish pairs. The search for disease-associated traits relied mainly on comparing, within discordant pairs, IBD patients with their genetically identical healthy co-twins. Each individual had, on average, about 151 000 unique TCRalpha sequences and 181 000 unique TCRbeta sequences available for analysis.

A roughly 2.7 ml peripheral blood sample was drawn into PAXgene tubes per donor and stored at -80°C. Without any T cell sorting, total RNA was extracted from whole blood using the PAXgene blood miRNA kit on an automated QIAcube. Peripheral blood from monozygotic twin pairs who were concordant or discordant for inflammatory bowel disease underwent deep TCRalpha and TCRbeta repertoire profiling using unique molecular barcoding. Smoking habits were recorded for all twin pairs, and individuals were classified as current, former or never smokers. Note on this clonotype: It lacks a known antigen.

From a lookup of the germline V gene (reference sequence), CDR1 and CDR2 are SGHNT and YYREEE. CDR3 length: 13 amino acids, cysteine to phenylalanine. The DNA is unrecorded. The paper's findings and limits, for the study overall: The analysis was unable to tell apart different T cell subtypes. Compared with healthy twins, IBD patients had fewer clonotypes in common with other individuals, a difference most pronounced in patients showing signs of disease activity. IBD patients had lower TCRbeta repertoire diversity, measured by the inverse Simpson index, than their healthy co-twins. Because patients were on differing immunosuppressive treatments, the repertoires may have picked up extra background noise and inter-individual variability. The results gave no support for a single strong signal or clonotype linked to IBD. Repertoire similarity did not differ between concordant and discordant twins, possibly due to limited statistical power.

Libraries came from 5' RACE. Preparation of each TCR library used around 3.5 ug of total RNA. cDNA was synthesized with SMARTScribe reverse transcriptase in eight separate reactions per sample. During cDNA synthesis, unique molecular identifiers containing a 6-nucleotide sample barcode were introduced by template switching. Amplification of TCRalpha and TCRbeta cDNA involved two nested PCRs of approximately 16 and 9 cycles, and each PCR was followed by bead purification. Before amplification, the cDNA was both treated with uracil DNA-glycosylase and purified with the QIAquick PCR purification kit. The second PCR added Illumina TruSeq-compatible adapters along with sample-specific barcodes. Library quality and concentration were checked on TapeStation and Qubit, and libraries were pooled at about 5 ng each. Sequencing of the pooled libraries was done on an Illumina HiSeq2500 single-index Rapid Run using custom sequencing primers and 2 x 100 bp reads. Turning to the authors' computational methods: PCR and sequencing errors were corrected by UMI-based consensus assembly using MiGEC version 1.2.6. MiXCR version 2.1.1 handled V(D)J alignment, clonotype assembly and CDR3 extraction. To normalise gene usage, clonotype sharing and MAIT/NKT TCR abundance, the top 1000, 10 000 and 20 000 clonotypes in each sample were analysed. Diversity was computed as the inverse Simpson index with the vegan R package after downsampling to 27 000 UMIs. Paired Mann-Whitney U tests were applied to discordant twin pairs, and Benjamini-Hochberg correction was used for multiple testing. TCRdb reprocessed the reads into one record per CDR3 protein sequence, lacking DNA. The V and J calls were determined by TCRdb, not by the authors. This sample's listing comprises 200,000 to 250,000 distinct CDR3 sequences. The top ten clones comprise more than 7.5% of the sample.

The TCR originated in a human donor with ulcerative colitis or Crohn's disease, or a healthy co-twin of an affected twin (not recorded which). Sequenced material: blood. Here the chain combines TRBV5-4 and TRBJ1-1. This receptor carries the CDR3 CASSSGPTPEAFF.